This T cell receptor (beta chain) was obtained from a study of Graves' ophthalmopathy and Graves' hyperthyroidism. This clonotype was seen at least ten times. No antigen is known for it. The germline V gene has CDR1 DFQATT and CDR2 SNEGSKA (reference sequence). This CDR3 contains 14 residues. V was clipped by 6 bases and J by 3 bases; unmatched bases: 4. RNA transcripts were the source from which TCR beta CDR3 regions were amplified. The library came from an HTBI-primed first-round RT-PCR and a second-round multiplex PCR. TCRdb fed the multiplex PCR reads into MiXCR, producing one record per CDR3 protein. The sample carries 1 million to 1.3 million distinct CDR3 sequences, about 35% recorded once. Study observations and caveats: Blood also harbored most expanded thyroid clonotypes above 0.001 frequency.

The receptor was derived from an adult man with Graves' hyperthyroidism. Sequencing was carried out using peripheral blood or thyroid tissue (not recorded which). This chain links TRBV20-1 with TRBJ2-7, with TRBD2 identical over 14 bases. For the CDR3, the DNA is TGCAGTGCCCAAGGACTAGCGGGAGGCTACGAGCAGTACTTC. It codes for CSAQGLAGGYEQYF.